One sample yielded the 24 T cell receptor beta chains listed below, sequenced in a study of blood T cell repertoires in COVID-19. Sequenced by immunoSEQ multiplex PCR; TCRdb stores in-frame clones only, minus some. The data show 240,000 or so clones, with about 90% seen just once and roughly 3% held by the top ten. The source material was peripheral blood. Receptors were obtained from a woman aged 25 to 39 who had recovered from COVID-19.

The chain carries TRBV4-3 and TRBJ1-6; perhaps TRBD1 as D (5 bases). Trimming removed 1 base at V and 8 bases at J, with 12 bases between. The germline V gene has CDR1 LGHNA and CDR2 YSLEER. CDR3 length equals 15 residues. CDR3 coding DNA: TGCGCCAGCAGCCAAGGGGGCATTAGGTATTCACCCCTCCACTTT. Translated, it gives CASSQGGIRYSPLHF.

In this sample, this clone turned up once. The chain has TRBV5-1 and TRBJ2-2; D is ambiguous. Germline V gene lookup returns CDR1 SGHRS and CDR2 YFSETQ. V was cut by 5 bases and J by 3 bases, with 8 bases left in between. The CDR3 is 13 amino acids. This chain's CDR3 is CASSPDYTGELFF. As DNA, the CDR3 is TGCGCCAGCAGTCCTGACTACACCGGGGAGCTGTTTTTT.

The chain carries TRBV6-6 and TRBJ1-2; TRBD1 agrees at 9 bases. Germline V gene lookup returns CDR1 MNHNY and CDR2 SVGAGI (reference sequence). This CDR3 is 15 amino acids long. Trimming at V came to 2 bases and at J to 6 bases, leaving 7 bases not matched to a gene. DNA for the CDR3: TGTGCCAGCAGTTACCATCCACAGGGGGCACATGGCTACACCTTC. It codes for CASSYHPQGAHGYTF.

This chain links TRBV6-5 with TRBJ1-2; D is possibly TRBD1 (5 bases). V lost 1 base and J 4 bases, leaving 13 bases between the germline ends. CDR3 length: 15 amino acids. Germline V gene data show CDR1 as MNHEY and CDR2 as SVGAGI. The CDR3 nucleotides are TGTGCCAGCAGTTACTTATTCGGGGGGAGCTATGGCTACACCTTC. This sequence encodes CASSYLFGGSYGYTF.

V gene TRBV20-1 combines with J gene TRBJ2-7; D gene uncertain. The CDR3 has 13 residues. The V gene's germline CDR1 is DFQATT and CDR2 SNEGSKA (reference sequence). The V end was cut by 3 bases, the J end by 4 bases, with 13 bases between. The CDR3 loop is CSASLSPVYEQYF. CDR3 in DNA: TGCAGTGCTAGTCTGTCCCCGGTTTACGAGCAGTACTTC.

This clone was seen only once. The rearrangement uses TRBV11-2 and TRBJ2-3; D not certain. CDR3 length: 13 amino acids. Germline V gene sequence: CDR1 SGHAT, CDR2 FQNNGV. Trimming stripped 8 bases from V and 0 bases from J, with 9 bases between. This CDR3 is CASLPQSTDTQYF. CDR3 DNA: TGTGCCAGCCTACCACAGAGCACAGATACGCAGTATTTT. Full variable domain (outside the CDR3, taken from reference TRBV11-2 and TRBJ2-3): EAGVAQSPRYKIIEKRQSVAFWCNPISGHATLYWYQQILGQGPKLLIQFQNNGVVDDSQLPKDRFSAERLKGVDSTLKIQPAKLEDSAVYLCASLPQSTDTQYFGPGTRLTVL.

The rearrangement links TRBV7-8 to TRBJ2-2; TRBD2 matches 7 bases. The length of the CDR3 is 16 residues. Looked up from germline, CDR1 is SGHVS and CDR2 is FQNEAQ. V trimming: 2 bases; J trimming: 2 bases; junction bases outside the gene matches: 5. The CDR3 sequence is CASSLRAGVNTGELFF. The CDR3 nucleotides are TGTGCCAGCAGCTTAAGGGCGGGGGTTAACACCGGGGAGCTGTTTTTT.

This sequence joins TRBV19 and TRBJ2-2; TRBD2 agrees at 7 bases. The ends lost 8 bases at V and 6 bases at J; junction bases unmatched: 6. Germline CDR1 LNHDA, CDR2 SQIVND (reference sequence). The CDR3 loop spans 13 amino acids. The CDR3 protein is CASAVRGSGELFF. The DNA of the CDR3 is TGTGCCAGTGCCGTGCGGGGGTCCGGGGAGCTGTTTTTT.

This clone was seen once. The J gene is TRBJ1-2, the V gene TRBV15; possibly TRBD1 for D (5 bases). This CDR3 is built from 17 residues. Between the trimmed V and J ends, which lost 3 bases and 4 bases, there was a span of 21 bases. From germline, CDR1 is LNHNV and CDR2 YYDKDF (reference sequence). The DNA for the CDR3 is TGTGCCACCAGCAGTCCGTCGCCAGGGAGGGGTAGCTATGGCTACACCTTC. It specifies CATSSPSPGRGSYGYTF. Full variable domain (missing parts from reference TRBV15 and TRBJ1-2): DAMVIQNPRYQVTQFGKPVTLSCSQTLNHNVMYWYQQKSSQAPKLLFHYYDKDFNNEADTPDNFQSRRPNTSFCFLDIRSPGLGDTAMYLCATSSPSPGRGSYGYTFGSGTRLTVV.

The chain joins TRBV9 to TRBJ2-1; 9 bases are shared with TRBD1. The CDR3 is 20 residues long. Germline V lookup: CDR1 SGDLS, CDR2 YYNGEE. Trimming took 3 bases from V and 9 from J; bases not matched to a gene: 25. The chain's CDR3 is CASSDPEEVRGTGPSSEQFF. In DNA, the CDR3 is TGTGCCAGCAGCGACCCTGAGGAGGTGAGAGGGACAGGGCCGTCATCTGAGCAGTTCTTC.

The chain is built from TRBV5-6 and TRBJ1-2; 7 bases match TRBD1. The CDR3 spans 12 residues. Germline CDR1 reads SGHDT; CDR2 reads YYEEEE. The ends lost 2 bases at V and 8 bases at J; junction bases unmatched: 3. CDR3 residues: CASSLRDSGYTF. CDR3 sequence (DNA): TGTGCCAGCAGCTTAAGGGACAGCGGCTACACCTTC.

This chain uses TRBV6-2 or TRBV6-3 with TRBJ1-5; the match to TRBD1 covers 9 bases. Germline-derived CDR1 and CDR2 are MNHEY and SVGEGT. Trimming cost V 5 bases and J 5 bases; bases outside gene matches: 13. The CDR3 sequence is 17 residues long. Here the CDR3 reads CASSPRDREGTDQPQHF. CDR3 in DNA: TGTGCCAGCAGTCCCCGGGACAGGGAGGGGACTGATCAGCCCCAGCATTTT.

The CDR3 is CASKVGVYGYTF. The CDR3 DNA reads TGTGCCAGTAAGGTGGGAGTCTATGGCTACACCTTC. The chain carries TRBV6-5 and TRBJ1-2; no firm D call. The CDR3 consists of 12 residues. Trimming left V 9 bases short and J 4 bases short, with 12 bases between. Germline V gives CDR1 MNHEY, CDR2 SVGAGI.

J is TRBJ2-7 and V is TRBV5-6; 12 nucleotides line up with TRBD1. Germline CDR1 and CDR2: SGHDT and YYEEEE. V shed 3 bases, J shed 7 bases, and the junction held 8 bases outside the gene matches. The CDR3 runs 15 residues. The CDR3 spells CASSSYTGQGAEQYF. In DNA, the CDR3 is TGTGCCAGCAGCTCCTATACGGGACAGGGGGCTGAGCAGTACTTC.

This sequence joins TRBV10-3 and TRBJ2-1, with TRBD2 matching over 10 bases. The germline gives CDR1 ENHRY, CDR2 SYGVKD. The CDR3 covers 17 residues. J was trimmed by 7 bases and V by 1 base; bases with no gene match: 10. In nucleotides, the CDR3 is TGTGCCATCAGTGAGTTGAAGCGGGGGGGCCTGAGGAATGAGCAGTTCTTC. This translates into CAISELKRGGLRNEQFF.

This clone was seen a single time. This same CDR3 is encoded by further DNA sequences in the sample. This chain uses TRBV6-5 with TRBJ1-2; TRBD1 agrees at 8 bases. CDR3 length equals 13 residues. Germline CDR1 MNHEY, CDR2 SVGAGI. The V gene end was trimmed by 6 bases and the J gene end by 3 bases; junction bases not matched to a gene: 3. The CDR3 here is CASSHRGDYGYTF. The CDR3 nucleotides read TGTGCCAGCAGCCACAGGGGGGACTATGGCTACACCTTC.

The chain carries TRBV7-9 and TRBJ2-3; 16 bases align to TRBD2. Unmatched junction bases numbered 9, after V lost 5 bases and J lost 1 base. The CDR3 spans 19 residues. Germline CDR1 reads SEHNR; CDR2 reads FQNEAQ (reference sequence). CDR3 bases: TGTGCCAGCAGCGTCGAAGGGACTAGCGGGGGGGCCGGCACAGATACGCAGTATTTT. Protein: CASSVEGTSGGAGTDTQYF.

This rearrangement joins TRBV29-1 to TRBJ2-2; 9 positions agree with TRBD2. The CDR3 has 15 amino acids. V lost 4 bases to trimming and J lost 1 base; unmatched junction nucleotides: 4. Looked up from germline, CDR1 is SQVTM and CDR2 is ANQGSEA. This CDR3 reads CSVGSSGVNTGELFF. CDR3 in DNA: TGCAGCGTTGGGTCTAGCGGGGTGAACACCGGGGAGCTGTTTTTT.

The chain is built from TRBV7-2 and TRBJ1-2; perhaps TRBD1 as D (5 bases). Per germline, CDR1 SGHTA and CDR2 FQGNSA. V lost 5 bases to trimming and J lost 8 bases, with 21 bases between them. The CDR3 loop spans 15 amino acids. The CDR3 loop is CASSPGIRIMGGYTF. CDR3 in DNA: TGTGCCAGCAGCCCAGGGATCCGGATTATGGGAGGCTACACCTTC.

The CDR3 is CASRREDEQYF. In DNA, the CDR3 is TGTGCCAGCAGGCGGGAAGACGAGCAGTACTTC. The chain employs TRBV2 and TRBJ2-7; tentative D call: TRBD2 (6 bases). CDR1 and CDR2 (germline): SNHLY, FYNNEI. The ends were cut back, 6 bases at V and 5 bases at J, with 8 bases in the middle. The CDR3 totals 11 residues. Together with reference TRBV2 and TRBJ2-7, the CDR3 gives the full variable domain: EPEVTQTPSHQVTQMGQEVILRCVPISNHLYFYWYRQILGQKVEFLVSFYNNEISEKSEIFDDQFSVERPDGSNFTLKIRSTKLEDSAMYFCASRREDEQYFGPGTRLTVT.

The V and J genes are TRBV9 and TRBJ2-5; the D gene is possibly TRBD1 (5 bases). CDR3 length: 15 residues. Germline V gene lookup returns CDR1 SGDLS and CDR2 YYNGEE. Trimming cost V 0 bases and J 2 bases, with 11 bases left between them. CDR3 amino acids: CASSVATGVQETQYF. In nucleotides, the CDR3 is TGTGCCAGCAGCGTAGCAACAGGCGTACAAGAGACCCAGTACTTC.

A word on this clone: A read error is likely, as this CDR3 ends without the conserved phenylalanine or tryptophan. No DNA is shown, since the ends of the CDR3 on it are uncertain; the CDR3 is the one TCRdb lists. The chain carries TRBV11-1 and TRBJ2-7; the DNA was not used to check the table's D call, TRBD2. Germline V gene lookup returns CDR1 SGHAT and CDR2 FQDESV (reference sequence). Including both end residues, the CDR3 is 12 amino acids long. The CDR3: CASSTRTSGGCG.

Worth noting for this clone: Other DNA sequences in this sample translate to the same CDR3. The genes are TRBV7-2 and TRBJ2-5; 7 positions agree with TRBD1. This CDR3 has 13 residues. CDR1 SGHTA and CDR2 FQGNSA come from the germline V gene. Trimming at V came to 7 bases and at J to 1 base, leaving 3 bases not matched to a gene. CDR3 amino acids: CASNRGAQETQYF. CDR3 DNA sequence: TGTGCCAGCAACAGGGGCGCCCAAGAGACCCAGTACTTC.

This chain uses TRBV6-5 with TRBJ1-3; TRBD1 agrees at 11 bases. Germline loops: CDR1 MNHEY, CDR2 SVGAGI. Unmatched junction bases numbered 4, after V lost 4 bases and J lost 2 bases. CDR3 length equals 16 residues. In DNA form, the CDR3 reads TGTGCCAGCAGTTCCCCGGGACAGGGGGCTGGAAACACCATATATTTT. Translation: CASSSPGQGAGNTIYF.